This T cell receptor (beta chain) was identified in a study of preoperative IRX-2 immunotherapy in early breast cancer. The treatment: preoperative locoregional IRX-2 cytokine immunotherapy. This phase Ib study tested locoregional IRX-2 cytokine immunotherapy given before surgery. Repertoires were generated with immunoSEQ multiplex PCR, while TCRdb's copy carries only in-frame clones and drops some. Of 25,000 to 30,000 clones detected, 70% to 85% appear once; the ten largest clones hold more than 3%. The CDR3 spans 15 residues. The germline gives CDR1 MDHEN, CDR2 SYDVKM. On this clone: A junction end diverges from the germline sequence, so it may reflect a read error.

Sample collection occurred from a patient treated with IRX-2 immunotherapy. The sequence was obtained from a human donor with breast cancer. The rearrangement links TRBV28 to TRBJ2-7; TRBD2 matches 8 bases. CDR3 protein: CASSLWASGSYEQYF. The CDR3 DNA follows: TGTGCCAGTAGTTTATGGGCTAGCGGGTCCTACGAGCAGTACTTC.